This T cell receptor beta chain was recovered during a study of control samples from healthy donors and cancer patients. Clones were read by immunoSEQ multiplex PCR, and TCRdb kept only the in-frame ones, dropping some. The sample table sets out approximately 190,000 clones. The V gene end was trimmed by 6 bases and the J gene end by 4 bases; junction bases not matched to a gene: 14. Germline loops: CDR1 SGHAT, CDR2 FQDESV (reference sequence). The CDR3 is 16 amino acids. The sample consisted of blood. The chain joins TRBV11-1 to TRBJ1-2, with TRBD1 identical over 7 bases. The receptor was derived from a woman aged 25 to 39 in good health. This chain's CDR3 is CASSMGSFRGLYGYTF. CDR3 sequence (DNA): TGTGCCAGCAGTATGGGATCGTTTAGGGGGCTCTATGGCTACACCTTC. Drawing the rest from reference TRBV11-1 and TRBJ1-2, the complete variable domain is EAEVAQSPRYKITEKSQAVAFWCDPISGHATLYWYRQILGQGPELLVQFQDESVVDDSQLPKDRFSAERLKGVDSTLKIQPAELGDSAMYLCASSMGSFRGLYGYTFGSGTRLTVV.